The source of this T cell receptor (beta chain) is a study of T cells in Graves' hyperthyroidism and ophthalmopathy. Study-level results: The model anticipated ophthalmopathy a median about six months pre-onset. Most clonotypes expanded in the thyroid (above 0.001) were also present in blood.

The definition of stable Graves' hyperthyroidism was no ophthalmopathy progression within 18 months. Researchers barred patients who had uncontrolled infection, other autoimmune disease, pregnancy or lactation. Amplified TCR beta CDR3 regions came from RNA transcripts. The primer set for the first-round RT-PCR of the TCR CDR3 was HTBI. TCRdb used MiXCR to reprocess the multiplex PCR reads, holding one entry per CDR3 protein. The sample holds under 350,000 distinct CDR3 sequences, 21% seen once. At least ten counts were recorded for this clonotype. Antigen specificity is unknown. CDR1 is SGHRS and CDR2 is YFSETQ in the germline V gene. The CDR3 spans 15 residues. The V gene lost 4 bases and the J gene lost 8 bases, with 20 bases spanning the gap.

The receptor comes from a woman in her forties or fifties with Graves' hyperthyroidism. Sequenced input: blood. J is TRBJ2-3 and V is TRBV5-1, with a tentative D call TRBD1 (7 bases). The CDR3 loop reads CASSETGTAGGTQYF. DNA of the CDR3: TGCGCCAGCAGCGAGACCGGGACAGCCGGGGGTACGCAGTATTTT.